The present T cell receptor beta chain was sequenced within a study of cytomegalovirus exposure and HLA in healthy donors. The PCR made use of 60 Vbeta and 13 Jbeta primers. Using immunoSEQ multiplex PCR, the repertoire was profiled, and TCRdb retains in-frame clones only, with some absent. The table includes under 200,000 clones, roughly 75% detected once. Trimming left V 5 bases short and J 1 base short, with 14 bases between. The length of the CDR3 is 14 residues. Germline assignment: CDR1 GTSNPN and CDR2 SVGIG (reference sequence). The chain uses TRBV30 and TRBJ1-1; D is unclear. The source of this sequence is a man aged 35-49 years in good health and CMV-seronegative. Sequences were obtained from PBMCs. This chain's CDR3 is CAWGLKGGNTEAFF. CDR3 nucleotides: TGTGCCTGGGGATTAAAGGGAGGGAACACTGAAGCTTTCTTT.